There are many counts of the clone carrying this T cell receptor (beta chain). No antigen is known for it. This sample is part of a study of T cell repertoires in cytomegalovirus infection. Looking at the study overall: Both a matching HLA type and CMV infection were indicated by public TCR beta signatures. Study observations and caveats: Totalled public TCR beta family frequency picked out people who carried CMV plus the relevant HLA. There were HLA-C-restricted CMV-specific TCR beta clonotypes dominating the ex vivo response.

Trimming left V 0 bases short and J 5 bases short, with 8 bases between. Germline-derived CDR1 and CDR2 are SGHVS and FQNEAQ. This CDR3 contains 13 residues. From the reads, TCRdb called clonotypes with MiXCR, one entry per CDR3 protein. The sample lists under 600,000 distinct CDR3 sequences; 16% were seen once. The receptor was derived from a human donor in good health (CMV status not recorded). Some clones in this sample may be carry-over from other donors' samples. The source material was CD8+ T cells from PBMCs. The chain is built from TRBV7-8 and TRBJ2-7; a weak D match, TRBD1 (5 bases). DNA of the CDR3: TGTGCCAGCAGCTTAGCGCTAGGGGACGAGCAGTACTTC. Its translation is CASSLALGDEQYF.